This TCR beta chain was identified during a study of graft-versus-host responses after intestinal transplantation. Trimming pared 0 bases from V and 5 bases from J, leaving 5 bases between. CDR1 and CDR2 (germline): SGDLS, YYNGEE. The CDR3 is made up of 12 amino acids. TCRdb's copy holds only in-frame clones and misses some; the assay was immunoSEQ multiplex PCR. The sample lists some 96,000 clones, approximately 90% occurring once. This clone has a single count. This sequence was found in a human patient who received an intestinal transplant, so some T cells may come from the graft donor. The genes are TRBV9 and TRBJ1-2; possible D gene TRBD1, 5 bases. The specimen was PBMCs, collected just under 460 days after intestinal transplant. CDR3: CASSVEGYGYTF. Here the CDR3 DNA reads TGTGCCAGCAGCGTAGAGGGGTATGGCTACACCTTC.